A single count supports the clone carrying this TCR beta chain. The antigen is undetermined. The data derive from a study of lymphopenia after photon versus proton radiotherapy. Study outcomes and limitations: Authors raise, but do not show, better survival with proton therapy. Post-nadir diversity loss with photons came from oligoclonal expansion, particularly CD8+ Temra cells.

The table came from immunoSEQ multiplex PCR; TCRdb's copy has only in-frame clones and leaves some out. Among 150,000 to 200,000 clones listed, less than 90% were seen once. The ends were cut back, 3 bases at V and 1 base at J, with 13 bases in the middle. The CDR3 has 16 residues. Germline values: CDR1 LNHDA, CDR2 SQIVND (reference sequence). This clonotype originated in a man aged 50 or older with gastric cancer. The sequencing used peripheral blood, collected from a patient treated with photon-based radiotherapy. The chain couples TRBV19 to TRBJ1-5; no clear D. This chain's CDR3 is CASSIRGTVSNQPQHF. In DNA form, the CDR3 reads TGTGCCAGTAGTATTCGGGGAACCGTCAGCAATCAGCCCCAGCATTTT.